This TCR beta chain was found in a study of human versus mouse CDR3 diversity and MHC coevolution. General observations from the study: By iCHAO1, human TCR beta clonotypes numbered about 1.5 million, the most. Mice had fewer CDR3 deletions and insertions than humans on average. Among all groups, most of the three human donors showed least clonal inequality.

Produced via immunoSEQ multiplex PCR; TCRdb's table is partial and in-frame only. This table has tens of thousands of clones, roughly 93% appearing once. About this clone itself: Its antigen is not identified.

The CDR3 is made up of 12 amino acids. Germline V lookup: CDR1 MDHEN, CDR2 SYDVKM. Deletions cut 7 bases from V and 7 bases from J, with 8 bases between. Sequenced input: naive CD4+ T cells from blood. Subset reported: CD45RO-negative CD62L-positive naive CD4 T cells. This receptor was taken from a person between 25 and 69 years old in good health. This chain connects TRBV28 to TRBJ1-6; D is perhaps TRBD1 (5 bases). CDR3 region: CASNRQNSPLHF. The CDR3 DNA is TGTGCCAGCAACAGGCAAAATTCACCCCTCCACTTT.